Shown below are 15 T cell receptor beta chains from a single sample sequenced in a study of graft-versus-host responses after intestinal transplantation. Only in-frame clones appear in the TCRdb table, and some are missing; sequencing was by immunoSEQ multiplex PCR. In the table there are about 50,000 clones, about four fifths of which are singletons. No antigens are known for them. The material sequenced was unstimulated CD4+ T cells sorted from spleen or lymph node cells, taken before transplant. The receptors were gathered from a human donor who was the organ donor for an intestinal transplant.

On this clone: This same CDR3 is encoded by further DNA sequences in the sample. The chain combines TRBV29-1 with TRBJ2-7; 11 positions agree with TRBD2. In germline, CDR1 is SQVTM, CDR2 ANQGSEA. The CDR3 is made up of 13 amino acids. Trimming took 6 bases from V and 12 from J; bases not matched to a gene: 13. CDR3 amino acids: CSVAVGLAGLRYF. The CDR3 nucleotides read TGCAGCGTCGCCGTCGGACTAGCGGGTCTAAGGTACTTC.

V gene TRBV9 combines with J gene TRBJ2-3; a weak D match, TRBD1 (6 bases). Between the trimmed V and J ends, which lost 3 bases and 6 bases, there was a span of 17 bases. This CDR3 contains 15 residues. CDR1 is SGDLS and CDR2 is YYNGEE in the germline V gene. In nucleotides, the CDR3 is TGTGCCAGCAGCGCCCTCTCGAAGGGGGAGGATACGCAGTATTTT. As protein: CASSALSKGEDTQYF. The full variable domain, with the rest looked up from reference TRBV9 and TRBJ2-3, is DSGVTQTPKHLITATGQRVTLRCSPRSGDLSVYWYQQSLDQGLQFLIQYYNGEERAKGNILERFSAQQFPDLHSELNLSSLELGDSALYFCASSALSKGEDTQYFGPGTRLTVL.

This clone was seen just once. J is TRBJ2-5 and V is TRBV5-1; TRBD2 is a possible D gene (5 bases). Per germline, CDR1 SGHRS and CDR2 YFSETQ. There are 14 residues in the CDR3. V gave up 4 bases and J gave up 1 base, with 11 bases separating them. The CDR3 sequence is CASSPSLSQETQYF. CDR3 DNA: TGCGCCAGCAGCCCTAGCCTTTCCCAAGAGACCCAGTACTTC. Full variable domain (rest looked up from reference TRBV5-1 and TRBJ2-5): KAGVTQTPRYLIKTRGQQVTLSCSPISGHRSVSWYQQTPGQGLQFLFEYFSETQRNKGNFPGRFSGRQFSNSRSEMNVSTLELGDSALYLCASSPSLSQETQYFGPGTRLLVL.

This chain links TRBV11-2 with TRBJ2-7; 7 bases agree with TRBD2. V shed 1 base and J 0 bases; nucleotides not matched to a gene: 0. The CDR3 covers 14 residues. Germline V gene sequence: CDR1 SGHAT, CDR2 FQNNGV. The DNA of the CDR3 is TGTGCCAGCAGCTTAGGGACTAGCTCCTACGAGCAGTACTTC. Its translation is CASSLGTSSYEQYF.

This rearrangement joins TRBV7-2 to TRBJ2-7, with 13 positions matching TRBD2. Germline V lookup: CDR1 SGHTA, CDR2 FQGNSA. J was trimmed by 1 base and V by 5 bases; bases with no gene match: 8. The length of the CDR3 is 17 residues. The CDR3 loop reads CASSPDSGLAGSYEQYF. The CDR3 DNA reads TGTGCCAGCAGCCCGGACTCGGGACTAGCGGGGTCCTACGAGCAGTACTTC. Supplemented by reference TRBV7-2 and TRBJ2-7, the full variable domain reads GAGVSQSPSNKVTEKGKDVELRCDPISGHTALYWYRQSLGQGLEFLIYFQGNSAPDKSGLPSDRFSAERTGGSVSTLTIQRTQQEDSAVYLCASSPDSGLAGSYEQYFGPGTRLTVT.

The J gene is TRBJ2-3, the V gene TRBV5-1, with 8 bases matching TRBD2. The J segment lost 2 bases and the V segment lost 6 bases, leaving 8 bases of the junction unmatched. The CDR3 consists of 15 residues. CDR1 is SGHRS and CDR2 is YFSETQ in the germline V gene. CDR3 DNA sequence: TGCGCCAGCATGATAGGGCGGGGGGCCACAGATACGCAGTATTTT. Amino acids: CASMIGRGATDTQYF.

The J gene is TRBJ2-5, the V gene TRBV5-1; 8 bases align to TRBD1. CDR3 size: 13 residues. The trim removed 4 bases at V and 5 bases at J, leaving 4 bases unmatched. The germline CDR1 and CDR2 sequences are SGHRS and YFSETQ. CDR3 region: CASSVRGRETQYF. The CDR3 nucleotides read TGCGCCAGCAGCGTCAGGGGGCGGGAGACCCAGTACTTC.

The chain is built from TRBV5-1 and TRBJ2-3, with 9 nucleotides matching TRBD2. CDR3 length: 17 amino acids. The V gene end was trimmed by 4 bases and the J gene end by 2 bases; junction bases not matched to a gene: 11. CDR1 is SGHRS and CDR2 is YFSETQ in the germline V gene. CDR3 amino acids: CASSLGVTSGSTDTQYF. The CDR3 DNA follows: TGCGCCAGCAGCCTCGGAGTGACTAGCGGTTCCACAGATACGCAGTATTTT. Looking up the rest from reference TRBV5-1 and TRBJ2-3 gives the full variable domain: KAGVTQTPRYLIKTRGQQVTLSCSPISGHRSVSWYQQTPGQGLQFLFEYFSETQRNKGNFPGRFSGRQFSNSRSEMNVSTLELGDSALYLCASSLGVTSGSTDTQYFGPGTRLTVL.

The J gene is TRBJ2-3, the V gene TRBV4-1, with 9 nucleotides matching TRBD2. J lost 2 bases, V lost 3 bases, and 6 bases had no gene match. The CDR3 spans 16 residues. Germline CDR1 is MGHRA and CDR2 is YSYEKL. Here the CDR3 reads CASSQGQRGVTDTQYF. CDR3 DNA: TGCGCCAGCAGCCAGGGTCAGCGGGGGGTCACAGATACGCAGTATTTT.

Concerning this clone itself: In the same sample, other DNA sequences code for this CDR3. The rearrangement uses TRBV10-1 and TRBJ2-2; 7 bases agree with TRBD2. CDR1 and CDR2 (germline): WNHNN, SYGVQD (reference sequence). The CDR3 sequence is 15 residues long. Trimming at V came to 2 bases and at J to 6 bases, leaving 6 bases not matched to a gene. The CDR3 DNA sequence: TGCGCCAGCAGTGAGCTCTCTGGGGGGGCCGGGGAGCTGTTTTTT. Translated: CASSELSGGAGELFF.

The V gene is TRBV7-9, the J gene TRBJ1-6; D gene ambiguous. CDR3 length: 12 amino acids. The V end was cut by 3 bases, the J end by 7 bases, with 4 bases between. CDR1 and CDR2 from the germline V gene are SEHNR and FQNEAQ (reference sequence). CDR3 in amino acids: CASSLENSPLHF. The DNA for the CDR3 is TGTGCCAGCAGCTTGGAAAATTCACCCCTCCACTTT.

This sequence joins TRBV9 and TRBJ2-1; tentative D call: TRBD2 (7 bases). Germline-derived CDR1 and CDR2 are SGDLS and YYNGEE. Trimming shortened V by 0 bases and J by 7 bases, and 17 bases separated the two germline ends. This CDR3 region has 16 residues. The CDR3 DNA is TGTGCCAGCAGCGTAGTGGGCGGGGGCCCCGTTAATGAGCAGTTCTTC. Its protein is CASSVVGGGPVNEQFF.

The J gene is TRBJ1-5, the V gene TRBV4-1; 9 nucleotides agree with TRBD1. Trimming cost V 0 bases and J 2 bases; bases outside gene matches: 11. The length of the CDR3 is 19 residues. Per germline, CDR1 MGHRA and CDR2 YSYEKL. CDR3 DNA: TGCGCCAGCAGCCAAGATTTGGGGACAGGGAAGTTGGGCAATCAGCCCCAGCATTTT. It codes for CASSQDLGTGKLGNQPQHF.

This rearrangement joins TRBV25-1 to TRBJ2-1; 12 bases map to TRBD2. The CDR3 has 13 amino acids. The germline CDR1 and CDR2 sequences are MGHDK and SYGVNS. Trimming removed 6 bases from V and 6 bases from J; junction bases left unmatched: 0. CDR3 sequence: CASRLAGGNEQFF. The CDR3 DNA sequence: TGTGCCAGCAGACTAGCGGGGGGCAATGAGCAGTTCTTC.

The J gene is TRBJ2-7, the V gene TRBV2; the D gene is possibly TRBD1 (8 bases). Germline CDR1 reads SNHLY; CDR2 reads FYNNEI. V dropped 5 bases and J dropped 12 bases, with 17 bases sitting between them. The CDR3 has 12 amino acids. The CDR3 sequence: CASSQQGGSAYF. The CDR3, as DNA: TGTGCCAGCAGTCAACAGGGGGGGTCAGCGTACTTC.